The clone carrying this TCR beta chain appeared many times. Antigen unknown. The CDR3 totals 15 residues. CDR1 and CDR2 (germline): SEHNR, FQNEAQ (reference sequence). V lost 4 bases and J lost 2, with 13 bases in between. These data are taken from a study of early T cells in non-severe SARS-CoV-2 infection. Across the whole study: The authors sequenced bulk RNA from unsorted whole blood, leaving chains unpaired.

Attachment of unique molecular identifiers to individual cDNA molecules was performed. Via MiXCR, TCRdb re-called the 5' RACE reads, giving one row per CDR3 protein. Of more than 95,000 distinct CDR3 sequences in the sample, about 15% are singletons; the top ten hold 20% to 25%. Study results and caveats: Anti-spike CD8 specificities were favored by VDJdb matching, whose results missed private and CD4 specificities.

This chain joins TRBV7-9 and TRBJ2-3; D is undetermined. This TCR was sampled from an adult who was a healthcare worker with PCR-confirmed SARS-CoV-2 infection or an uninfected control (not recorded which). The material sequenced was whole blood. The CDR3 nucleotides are TGTGCCAGCAGCTCCCTCAGGACCCCCACAGATACGCAGTATTTT. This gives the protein CASSSLRTPTDTQYF. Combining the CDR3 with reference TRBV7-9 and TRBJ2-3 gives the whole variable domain DTGVSQNPRHKITKRGQNVTFRCDPISEHNRLYWYRQTLGQGPEFLTYFQNEAQLEKSRLLSDRFSAERPKGSFSTLEIQRTEQGDSAMYLCASSSLRTPTDTQYFGPGTRLTVL.